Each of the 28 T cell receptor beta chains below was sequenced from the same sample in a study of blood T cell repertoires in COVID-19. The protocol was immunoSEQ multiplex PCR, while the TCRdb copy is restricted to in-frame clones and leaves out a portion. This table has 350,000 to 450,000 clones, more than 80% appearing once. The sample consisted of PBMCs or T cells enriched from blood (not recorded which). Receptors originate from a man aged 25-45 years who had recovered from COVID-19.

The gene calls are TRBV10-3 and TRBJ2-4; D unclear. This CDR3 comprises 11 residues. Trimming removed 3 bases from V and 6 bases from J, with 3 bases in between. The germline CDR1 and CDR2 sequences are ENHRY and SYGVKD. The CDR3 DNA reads TGTGCCATCAGTGACTTAAACATTCAGTACTTC. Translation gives CAISDLNIQYF.

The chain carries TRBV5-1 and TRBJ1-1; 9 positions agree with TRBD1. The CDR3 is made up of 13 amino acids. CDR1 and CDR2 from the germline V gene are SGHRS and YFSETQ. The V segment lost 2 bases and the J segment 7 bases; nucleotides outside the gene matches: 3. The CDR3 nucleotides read TGCGCCAGCAGCTTCGGACAGGGGAATGAAGCTTTCTTT. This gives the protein CASSFGQGNEAFF.

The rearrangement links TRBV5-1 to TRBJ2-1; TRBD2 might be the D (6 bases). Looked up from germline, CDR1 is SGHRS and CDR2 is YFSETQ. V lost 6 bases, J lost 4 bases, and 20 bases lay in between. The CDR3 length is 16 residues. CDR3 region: CASTLEPRDSYNEQFF. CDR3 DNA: TGCGCCAGCACTCTCGAACCCCGGGACTCATACAATGAGCAGTTCTTC.

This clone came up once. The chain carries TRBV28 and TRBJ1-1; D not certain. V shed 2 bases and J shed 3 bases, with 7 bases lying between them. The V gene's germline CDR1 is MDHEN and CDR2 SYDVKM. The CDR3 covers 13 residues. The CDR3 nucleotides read TGTGCCAGCAGTTTAAAAGCTCACACTGAAGCTTTCTTT. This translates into CASSLKAHTEAFF.

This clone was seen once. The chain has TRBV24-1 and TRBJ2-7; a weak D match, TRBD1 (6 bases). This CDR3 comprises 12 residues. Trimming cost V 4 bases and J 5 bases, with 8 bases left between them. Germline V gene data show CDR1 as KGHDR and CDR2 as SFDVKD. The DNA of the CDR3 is TGTGCCACCAGTGAAGCAGGGGACGAGCAGTACTTC. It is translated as CATSEAGDEQYF.

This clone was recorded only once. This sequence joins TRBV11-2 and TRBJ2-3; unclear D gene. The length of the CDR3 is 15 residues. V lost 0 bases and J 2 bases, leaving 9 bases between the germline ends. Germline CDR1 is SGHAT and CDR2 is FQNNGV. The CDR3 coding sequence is TGTGCCAGCAGCTTAGACTTGGTACTCACAGATACGCAGTATTTT. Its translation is CASSLDLVLTDTQYF.

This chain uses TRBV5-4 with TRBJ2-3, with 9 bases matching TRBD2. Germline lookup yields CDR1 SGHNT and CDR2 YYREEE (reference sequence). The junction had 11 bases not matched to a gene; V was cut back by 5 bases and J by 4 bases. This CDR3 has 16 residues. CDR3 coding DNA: TGTGCCAGCAGAGGGACCTATGGACTAGCGTCAGATACGCAGTATTTT. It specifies CASRGTYGLASDTQYF.

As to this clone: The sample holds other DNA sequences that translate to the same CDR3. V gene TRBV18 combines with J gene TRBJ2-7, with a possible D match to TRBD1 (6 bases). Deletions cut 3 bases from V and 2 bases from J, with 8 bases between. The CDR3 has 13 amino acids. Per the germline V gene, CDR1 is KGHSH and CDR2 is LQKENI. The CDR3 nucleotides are TGTGCCAGCTCACCCGGACAGACCTACGAGCAGTACTTC. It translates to CASSPGQTYEQYF.

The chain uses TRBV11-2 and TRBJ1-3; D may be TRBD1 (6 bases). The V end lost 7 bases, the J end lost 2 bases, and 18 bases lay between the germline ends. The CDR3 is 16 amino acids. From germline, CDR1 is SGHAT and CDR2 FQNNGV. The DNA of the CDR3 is TGTGCCAGCAAAAGGACAGCCTCTCCGGCTGGAAACACCATATATTTT. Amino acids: CASKRTASPAGNTIYF.

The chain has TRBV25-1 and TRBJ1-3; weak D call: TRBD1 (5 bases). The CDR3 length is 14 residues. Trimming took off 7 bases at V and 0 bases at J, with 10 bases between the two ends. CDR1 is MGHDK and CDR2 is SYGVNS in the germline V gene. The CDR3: CASMGGSSGNTIYF. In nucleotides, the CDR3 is TGTGCCAGCATGGGGGGGTCCTCTGGAAACACCATATATTTT.

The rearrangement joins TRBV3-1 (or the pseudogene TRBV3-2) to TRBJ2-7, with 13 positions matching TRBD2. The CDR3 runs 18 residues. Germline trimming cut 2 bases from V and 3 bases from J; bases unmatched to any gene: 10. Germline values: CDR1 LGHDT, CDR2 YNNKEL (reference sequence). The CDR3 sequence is CASSQTSGLAGTDYEQYF. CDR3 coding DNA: TGTGCCAGCAGCCAAACATCGGGACTAGCGGGGACCGACTACGAGCAGTACTTC.

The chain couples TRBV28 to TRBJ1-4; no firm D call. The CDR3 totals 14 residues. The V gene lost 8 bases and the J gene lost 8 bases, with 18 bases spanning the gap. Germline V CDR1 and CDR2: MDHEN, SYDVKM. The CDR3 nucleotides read TGTGCCAGCCATACCTCGGTGTTACAGGAAAAACTGTTTTTT. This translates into CASHTSVLQEKLFF.

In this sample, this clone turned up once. CDR3 DNA sequence: TGTGCCAGTAGCCCCCAGGTCCCGATCACAGATACGCAGTATTTT. It translates to CASSPQVPITDTQYF. V usage is TRBV19 and J usage is TRBJ2-3; unclear D gene. V lost 6 bases, J lost 2 bases, and 15 bases lay in between. The V gene's germline CDR1 is LNHDA and CDR2 SQIVND (reference sequence). There are 15 residues in the CDR3.

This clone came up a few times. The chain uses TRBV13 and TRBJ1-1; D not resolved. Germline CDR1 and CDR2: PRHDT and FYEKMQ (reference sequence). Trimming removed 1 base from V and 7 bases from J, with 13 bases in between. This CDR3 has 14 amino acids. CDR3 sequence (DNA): TGTGCCAGCAGCTTAGCCAGGCCAGCCCTTGAAGCTTTCTTT. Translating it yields CASSLARPALEAFF.

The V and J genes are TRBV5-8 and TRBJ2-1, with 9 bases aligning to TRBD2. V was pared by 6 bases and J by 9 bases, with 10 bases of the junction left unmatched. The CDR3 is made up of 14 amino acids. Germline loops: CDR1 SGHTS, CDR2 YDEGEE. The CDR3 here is CASTRRAGGIEQFF. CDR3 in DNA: TGTGCCAGCACCCGGAGGGCGGGAGGGATTGAGCAGTTCTTC.

The CDR3 spells CASSVKGEYQETQYF. CDR3 DNA: TGTGCCAGCAGCGTGAAGGGAGAGTACCAAGAGACCCAGTACTTC. The V gene is TRBV9, the J gene TRBJ2-5; a possible D gene is TRBD2 (5 bases). The V gene's germline CDR1 is SGDLS and CDR2 YYNGEE. The CDR3 extends over 15 amino acids. The V end lost 2 bases, the J end lost 0 bases, and 11 bases lay between the germline ends.

The DNA for the CDR3 is TGTGCCACCAGTTCGGGTCAATACTCTGGAAACACCATATATTTT. Protein: CATSSGQYSGNTIYF. The chain joins TRBV15 to TRBJ1-3; D unclear. V lost 6 bases to trimming and J lost 0 bases, with 12 bases between them. This CDR3 comprises 15 residues. Germline assignment: CDR1 LNHNV and CDR2 YYDKDF (reference sequence).

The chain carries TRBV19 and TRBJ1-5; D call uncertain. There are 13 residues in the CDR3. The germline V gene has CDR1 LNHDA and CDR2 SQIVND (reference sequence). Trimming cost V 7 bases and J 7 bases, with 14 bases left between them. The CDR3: CASKPREEQPQHF. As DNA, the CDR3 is TGTGCCAGTAAGCCAAGGGAGGAGCAGCCCCAGCATTTT.

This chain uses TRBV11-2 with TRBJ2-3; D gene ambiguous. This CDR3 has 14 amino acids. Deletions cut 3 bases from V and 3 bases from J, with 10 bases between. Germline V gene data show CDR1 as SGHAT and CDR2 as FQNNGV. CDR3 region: CASSFRPETDTQYF. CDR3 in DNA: TGTGCCAGCAGCTTTCGCCCGGAGACAGATACGCAGTATTTT.

CDR3 region: CASSVQGEKLFF. Here the CDR3 DNA reads TGTGCCAGCAGCGTACAGGGGGAAAAACTGTTTTTT. The chain employs TRBV9 and TRBJ1-4; D might be TRBD1 (6 bases). The CDR3 has 12 amino acids. CDR1 is SGDLS and CDR2 is YYNGEE in the germline V gene. V lost 1 base, J lost 8 bases, and 6 bases lay in between.

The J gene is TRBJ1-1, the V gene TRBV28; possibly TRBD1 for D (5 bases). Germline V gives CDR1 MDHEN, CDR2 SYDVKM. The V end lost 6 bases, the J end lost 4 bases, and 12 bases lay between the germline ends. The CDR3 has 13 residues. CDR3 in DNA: TGTGCCAGCAGGTCGGGGGTAGGCACTGAAGCTTTCTTT. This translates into CASRSGVGTEAFF.

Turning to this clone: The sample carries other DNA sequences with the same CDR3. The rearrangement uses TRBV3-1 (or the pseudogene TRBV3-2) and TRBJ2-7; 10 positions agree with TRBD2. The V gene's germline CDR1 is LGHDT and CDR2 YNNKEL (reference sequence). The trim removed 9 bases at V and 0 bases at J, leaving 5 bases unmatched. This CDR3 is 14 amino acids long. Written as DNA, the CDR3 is TGTGCCAGTTCACTAGCGGGGAGCTCCTACGAGCAGTACTTC. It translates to CASSLAGSSYEQYF.

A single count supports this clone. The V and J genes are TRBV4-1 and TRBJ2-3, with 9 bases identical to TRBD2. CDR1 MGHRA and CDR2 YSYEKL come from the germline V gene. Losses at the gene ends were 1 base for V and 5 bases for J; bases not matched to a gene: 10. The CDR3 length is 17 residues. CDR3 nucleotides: TGCGCCAGCAGCCAAGGATATTTAGCGGGGGCGGGAGATACGCAGTATTTT. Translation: CASSQGYLAGAGDTQYF.

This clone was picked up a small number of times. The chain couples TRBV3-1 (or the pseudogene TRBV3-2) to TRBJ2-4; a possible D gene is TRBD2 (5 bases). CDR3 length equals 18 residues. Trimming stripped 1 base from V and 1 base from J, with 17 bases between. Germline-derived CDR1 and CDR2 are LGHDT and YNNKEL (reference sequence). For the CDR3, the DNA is TGTGCCAGCAGCCAAGTCGGGTCGGGATGGCTTGCCAAAAACATTCAGTACTTC. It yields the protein CASSQVGSGWLAKNIQYF.

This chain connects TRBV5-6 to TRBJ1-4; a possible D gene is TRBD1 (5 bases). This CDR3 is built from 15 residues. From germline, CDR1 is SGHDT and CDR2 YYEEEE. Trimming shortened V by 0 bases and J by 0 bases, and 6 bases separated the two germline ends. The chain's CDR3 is CASSLGGSTNEKLFF. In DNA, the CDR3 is TGTGCCAGCAGCTTGGGGGGCTCAACTAATGAAAAACTGTTTTTT.

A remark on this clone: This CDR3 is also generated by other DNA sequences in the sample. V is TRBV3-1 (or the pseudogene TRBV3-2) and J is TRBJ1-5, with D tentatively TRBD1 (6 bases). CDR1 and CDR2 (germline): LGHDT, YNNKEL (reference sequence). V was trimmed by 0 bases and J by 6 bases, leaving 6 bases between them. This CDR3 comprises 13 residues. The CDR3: CASSQDRGQPQHF. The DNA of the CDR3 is TGTGCCAGCAGCCAAGACAGGGGTCAGCCCCAGCATTTT.

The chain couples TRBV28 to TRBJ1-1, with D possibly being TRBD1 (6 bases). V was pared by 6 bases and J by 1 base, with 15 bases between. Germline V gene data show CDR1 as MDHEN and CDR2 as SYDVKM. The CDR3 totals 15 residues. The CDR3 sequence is CASSWWGRGNTEAFF. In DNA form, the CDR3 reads TGTGCCAGCAGCTGGTGGGGCAGGGGGAACACTGAAGCTTTCTTT.

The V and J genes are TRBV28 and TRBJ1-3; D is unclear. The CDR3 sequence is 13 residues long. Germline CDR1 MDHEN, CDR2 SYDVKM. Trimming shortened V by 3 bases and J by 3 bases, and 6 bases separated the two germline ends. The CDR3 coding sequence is TGTGCCAGCAGTTTTGCAGATGGAAACACCATATATTTT. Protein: CASSFADGNTIYF.